These 26 T cell receptor beta chains originate from one sample sequenced in a study of memory CD4+ T cells and cytomegalovirus serostatus. The sort gate was single viable CD3+CD4+CD8-CD45RO+ cells for memory CD4+ T cells. Data came from immunoSEQ multiplex PCR; TCRdb stores just in-frame clones and leaves some out. The table has about 41,000 clones, about four fifths seen once. Sequences were obtained from memory CD4+ T cells from blood. These receptors all stem from an adult in good health and CMV-seronegative.

This clone was detected a few times. The chain links TRBV5-6 to TRBJ2-7; TRBD1 might be the D (6 bases). Looked up from germline, CDR1 is SGHDT and CDR2 is YYEEEE. This CDR3 comprises 13 residues. Trimming cost V 0 bases and J 3 bases, with 7 bases left between them. CDR3 sequence reads: CASSLETGYEQYF. The CDR3 DNA follows: TGTGCCAGCAGCTTGGAGACAGGCTACGAGCAGTACTTC.

This sequence joins TRBV6-1 and TRBJ1-2; D unresolved. Per the germline V gene, CDR1 is MNHNS and CDR2 is SASEGT. This CDR3 spans 12 amino acids. V was shortened by 7 bases and J by 2 bases, with 8 bases between the two germline ends. The CDR3 DNA reads TGTGCCAGCAAGGAAGGGAACTATGGCTACACCTTC. Translated: CASKEGNYGYTF.

The V call is TRBV5-1, the J call TRBJ2-3, with D perhaps matching TRBD1 or TRBD2 (5 bases each). Germline V lookup: CDR1 SGHRS, CDR2 YFSETQ. Trimming took off 6 bases at V and 2 bases at J, with 13 bases between the two ends. The length of the CDR3 is 14 residues. Here the CDR3 reads CASNHGGDTDTQYF. In DNA, the CDR3 is TGCGCCAGCAACCATGGGGGTGACACAGATACGCAGTATTTT.

The chain recombines TRBV2 with TRBJ1-1, with 9 bases identical to TRBD1. Trimming at V came to 5 bases and at J to 4 bases, leaving 5 bases not matched to a gene. Germline values: CDR1 SNHLY, CDR2 FYNNEI. The CDR3 covers 14 residues. The CDR3 bases are TGTGCCAGCAGTAGACAGGGGGATAGCACTGAAGCTTTCTTT. Amino acid sequence: CASSRQGDSTEAFF.

This clone was counted once. The chain employs TRBV7-9 and TRBJ1-3; 7 bases fit TRBD1. The CDR3 sequence is 13 residues long. The ends lost 4 bases at V and 11 bases at J; junction bases unmatched: 8. Germline V gene data show CDR1 as SEHNR and CDR2 as FQNEAQ (reference sequence). The CDR3 sequence: CASSSDRSGPIYF. The DNA for the CDR3 is TGTGCCAGCAGCTCGGACAGGAGCGGTCCCATATATTTT.

The chain links TRBV4-1 to TRBJ1-2, with 8 bases aligning to TRBD1. After removal of 0 bases from V and 5 bases from J, the junction contained 14 bases not matched to a gene. Germline CDR1 is MGHRA and CDR2 is YSYEKL. CDR3 length equals 18 residues. The CDR3 DNA reads TGCGCCAGCAGCCAAGATCGGCCAGGGGGCCCTTTCTCATATGGCTACACCTTC. It is translated as CASSQDRPGGPFSYGYTF.

This chain uses TRBV4-2 with TRBJ2-1; 8 nucleotides line up with TRBD2. This CDR3 has 16 residues. Unmatched junction bases numbered 8, after V lost 0 bases and J lost 7 bases. CDR1 is LGHNA, CDR2 YNFKEQ, per germline. CDR3 in amino acids: CASSQEARGARNEQFF. The DNA of the CDR3 is TGTGCCAGCAGCCAAGAGGCGCGGGGGGCGAGGAATGAGCAGTTCTTC.

The genes are TRBV2 and TRBJ2-5; D not certain. This CDR3 region has 13 residues. Germline assignment: CDR1 SNHLY and CDR2 FYNNEI. V was cut by 4 bases and J by 7 bases, with 13 bases left in between. CDR3 coding DNA: TGTGCCAGCAGTGTAGATAGAGTGGGGACCCAGTACTTC. Translating gives CASSVDRVGTQYF.

V and J are TRBV9 and TRBJ2-1; 7 bases align to TRBD2. The CDR3 loop spans 15 amino acids. V shed 2 bases, J shed 6 bases, and the junction held 8 bases outside the gene matches. CDR1 is SGDLS and CDR2 is YYNGEE in the germline V gene. In DNA, the CDR3 is TGTGCCAGCAGCGTGGCAGGACTAGAGACCAATGAGCAGTTCTTC. Its protein product is CASSVAGLETNEQFF.

In its sample, this clone was seen once. This chain connects TRBV7-9 to TRBJ2-3, with TRBD1 as a possible D gene (6 bases). V lost 4 bases and J lost 6, with 23 bases in between. This CDR3 is built from 17 residues. Looked up from germline, CDR1 is SEHNR and CDR2 is FQNEAQ (reference sequence). The CDR3 DNA follows: TGTGCCAGCAGCTCTCCAGATGGGGGCTGGGGCTCGGATACGCAGTATTTT. Translated, it gives CASSSPDGGWGSDTQYF.

In this sample, this clone turned up a few times. J is TRBJ2-1 and V is TRBV7-6, with 9 bases matching TRBD1. This CDR3 comprises 16 residues. After removal of 0 bases from V and 8 bases from J, the junction contained 8 bases not matched to a gene. The germline gives CDR1 SGHVS, CDR2 FNYEAQ. DNA for the CDR3: TGTGCCAGCAGCTTAGCCGGGACAGGGTCTAGATATGAGCAGTTCTTC. It is translated as CASSLAGTGSRYEQFF.

The chain has TRBV5-1 and TRBJ2-1, with unresolved D. V was shortened by 0 bases and J by 8 bases, with 3 bases between the two germline ends. Looked up from germline, CDR1 is SGHRS and CDR2 is YFSETQ. The CDR3 is made up of 11 amino acids. Here the CDR3 DNA reads TGCGCCAGCAGCTTGGAGGATGAGCAGTTCTTC. Residues: CASSLEDEQFF.

The chain carries TRBV4-2 and TRBJ2-3; D is perhaps TRBD1 (7 bases). This CDR3 has 15 residues. CDR1 is LGHNA, CDR2 YNFKEQ, per germline. Between the trimmed V and J ends, which lost 1 base and 6 bases, there was a span of 14 bases. The CDR3 nucleotides read TGTGCCAGCAGCCAAGGGAGGGGGCAGAGCGATACGCAGTATTTT. Translation gives CASSQGRGQSDTQYF.

The gene calls are TRBV5-6 and TRBJ2-7; D call uncertain. CDR3 size: 12 residues. Germline loops: CDR1 SGHDT, CDR2 YYEEEE. V was clipped by 4 bases and J by 5 bases, with 10 bases between them. DNA for the CDR3: TGTGCCAGCAGCGACGGGTTCGACGAGCAGTACTTC. Translating gives CASSDGFDEQYF.

This chain links TRBV30 with TRBJ2-7, with unresolved D. The CDR3 is 13 amino acids. V lost 4 bases, J lost 4 bases, and 14 bases lay in between. Germline V gives CDR1 GTSNPN, CDR2 SVGIG (reference sequence). CDR3 protein: CAWNNKVYYEQYF. The CDR3 nucleotides are TGTGCCTGGAATAATAAGGTCTATTACGAGCAGTACTTC. The full variable domain, with the rest looked up from reference TRBV30 and TRBJ2-7, is SQTIHQWPATLVQPVGSPLSLECTVEGTSNPNLYWYRQAAGRGLQLLFYSVGIGQISSEVPQNLSASRPQDRQFILSSKKLLLSDSGFYLCAWNNKVYYEQYFGPGTRLTVT.

V usage is TRBV30 and J usage is TRBJ1-1, with a tentative D call TRBD1 (6 bases). CDR1 is GTSNPN, CDR2 SVGIG, per germline (reference sequence). This CDR3 spans 10 amino acids. CDR3 DNA sequence: TGTGTTTCTGGGGGCAGTGAAGCTTTCTTT. As protein: CVSGGSEAFF.

The rearrangement links TRBV5-8 to TRBJ1-5; 9 bases match TRBD1. V trimming: 5 bases; J trimming: 6 bases; junction bases outside the gene matches: 12. CDR1 is SGHTS and CDR2 is YDEGEE in the germline V gene. The CDR3 is 16 amino acids. CDR3 residues: CASSSTGTGFGQPQHF. The CDR3 coding sequence is TGTGCCAGCAGTTCTACCGGGACAGGGTTCGGTCAGCCCCAGCATTTT.

This rearrangement joins TRBV23-1 to TRBJ1-5, with 8 bases lining up with TRBD1. TRBV23-1 is recorded as an ORF, its role being uncertain. The length of the CDR3 is 15 residues. After removal of 5 bases from V and 1 base from J, the junction contained 4 bases not matched to a gene. This CDR3 reads CASSYRGRSNQPQHF. The CDR3 DNA is TGCGCCAGCAGTTACAGGGGGAGGAGCAATCAGCCCCAGCATTTT.

This chain links TRBV6-5 with TRBJ2-1; D gene ambiguous. V was shortened by 5 bases and J by 4 bases, with 12 bases between the two germline ends. The CDR3 runs 14 residues. The germline V gene has CDR1 MNHEY and CDR2 SVGAGI. The CDR3 DNA reads as TGTGCCAGCAGTAACCGGGCCACATACAATGAGCAGTTCTTC. Protein: CASSNRATYNEQFF.

This chain connects TRBV13 to TRBJ1-6; maybe TRBD1 (6 bases). The germline V and J ends were trimmed by 3 bases and 5 bases, with 8 bases remaining between them. This CDR3 is built from 14 residues. Germline CDR1 reads PRHDT; CDR2 reads FYEKMQ (reference sequence). The CDR3 is CASSLGQDNSPLHF. The CDR3 nucleotides read TGTGCCAGCAGCTTGGGACAAGATAATTCACCCCTCCACTTT.

CDR3 residues: CASSSGGGGTYEQYF. CDR3 nucleotides: TGTGCCAGCTCATCCGGCGGGGGGGGTACCTACGAGCAGTACTTC. The J gene is TRBJ2-7, the V gene TRBV18; 9 positions match TRBD2. The CDR3 covers 15 residues. The V segment lost 5 bases and the J segment 2 bases; nucleotides outside the gene matches: 7. Germline lookup yields CDR1 KGHSH and CDR2 LQKENI.

The rearrangement joins TRBV5-1 to TRBJ1-1; D possibly corresponds to TRBD1 (6 bases). With 3 bases removed from V and 4 bases from J, the gap between germline ends came to 19 bases. This CDR3 comprises 16 residues. Germline V lookup: CDR1 SGHRS, CDR2 YFSETQ. CDR3 nucleotide sequence: TGCGCCAGCAGCTGGGCGGCAGGGGAGGGTAGCACTGAAGCTTTCTTT. This sequence encodes CASSWAAGEGSTEAFF. Drawing the rest from reference TRBV5-1 and TRBJ1-1, the complete variable domain is KAGVTQTPRYLIKTRGQQVTLSCSPISGHRSVSWYQQTPGQGLQFLFEYFSETQRNKGNFPGRFSGRQFSNSRSEMNVSTLELGDSALYLCASSWAAGEGSTEAFFGQGTRLTVV.

The sample holds a few counts of this clone. This chain links TRBV5-6 with TRBJ2-7, with a weak D call TRBD2 (5 bases). V was trimmed by 2 bases and J by 7 bases, leaving 13 bases between them. The CDR3 length is 13 residues. The germline gives CDR1 SGHDT, CDR2 YYEEEE. The CDR3 DNA sequence: TGTGCCAGCAGCTTCCGGGGTTGGATAGAGCAGTACTTC. It specifies CASSFRGWIEQYF.

For the CDR3, the DNA is TGTGCCAGCAGACCCACAGGGGGCAGGAACGAGCAGTACTTC. It is translated as CASRPTGGRNEQYF. The rearrangement links TRBV6-5 to TRBJ2-7, with 9 bases matching TRBD1. From germline, CDR1 is MNHEY and CDR2 SVGAGI. The V segment lost 6 bases and the J segment 5 bases; nucleotides outside the gene matches: 8. The CDR3 totals 14 residues.

There are a few counts of this clone. J is TRBJ2-7 and V is TRBV10-1; the D call may be TRBD1 or TRBD2 (5 bases each). Germline V gene sequence: CDR1 WNHNN, CDR2 SYGVQD (reference sequence). Between the trimmed V and J ends, which lost 8 bases and 3 bases, there was a span of 14 bases. This CDR3 region has 13 residues. The CDR3 coding sequence is TGCGCCAGCGGGGGTTTAGATGACTACGAGCAGTACTTC. It encodes CASGGLDDYEQYF.

The chain employs TRBV2 and TRBJ1-1; the D gene is possibly TRBD1 (5 bases). The CDR3 is made up of 12 amino acids. The germline gives CDR1 SNHLY, CDR2 FYNNEI. V was shortened by 4 bases and J by 8 bases, with 11 bases between the two germline ends. The CDR3 nucleotides are TGTGCCAGCAGTGGTTACGGGGCAGAAGCTTTCTTT. This gives the protein CASSGYGAEAFF.